This T cell receptor (beta chain) stems from a study of blood T cell repertoires in COVID-19. Across the study: Whether acute or convalescent, the COVID-19 samples came from the United States, Italy and Spain.

This clone occurred once. Source study methods: Estimates of nucleated cell counts were drawn from the amplification of reference gene primers. Produced via immunoSEQ multiplex PCR; TCRdb's table is partial and in-frame only. From that table come the V and J calls and clone size; the DNA was used to work out D and trimming. The sample includes 250,000 or so clones, 70% to 90% of them seen just once. Participant ages covered roughly 18 to 89 years across 20 to 25 US areas. Participant reports of clinical history set cohort assignment. The TCR was taken from a woman aged 45-60 years who had been exposed to COVID-19. Material: PBMCs or T cells enriched from blood (not recorded which).

The CDR3 DNA follows: TGCGCCAGCAGCTTCGGGACTGAAGCTTTCTTT. It codes for CASSFGTEAFF. The J gene is TRBJ1-1, the V gene TRBV5-1; the D is unclear. The length of the CDR3 is 11 residues. The germline V gene encodes CDR1 SGHRS and CDR2 YFSETQ. V lost 2 bases and J lost 5, with 4 bases in between. Full variable domain (missing parts from reference TRBV5-1 and TRBJ1-1): KAGVTQTPRYLIKTRGQQVTLSCSPISGHRSVSWYQQTPGQGLQFLFEYFSETQRNKGNFPGRFSGRQFSNSRSEMNVSTLELGDSALYLCASSFGTEAFFGQGTRLTVV.